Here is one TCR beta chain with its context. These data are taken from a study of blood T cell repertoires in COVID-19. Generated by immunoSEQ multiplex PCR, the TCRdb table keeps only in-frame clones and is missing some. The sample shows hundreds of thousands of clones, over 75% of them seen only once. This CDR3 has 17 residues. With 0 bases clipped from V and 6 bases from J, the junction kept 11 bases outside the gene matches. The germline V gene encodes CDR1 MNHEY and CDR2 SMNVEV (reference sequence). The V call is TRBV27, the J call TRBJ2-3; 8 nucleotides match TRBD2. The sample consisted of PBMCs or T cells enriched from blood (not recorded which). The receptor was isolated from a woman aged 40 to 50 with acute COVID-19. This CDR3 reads CASSLSRGADIGDTQYF. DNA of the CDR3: TGTGCCAGCAGTTTATCGCGGGGGGCCGACATTGGGGATACGCAGTATTTT.